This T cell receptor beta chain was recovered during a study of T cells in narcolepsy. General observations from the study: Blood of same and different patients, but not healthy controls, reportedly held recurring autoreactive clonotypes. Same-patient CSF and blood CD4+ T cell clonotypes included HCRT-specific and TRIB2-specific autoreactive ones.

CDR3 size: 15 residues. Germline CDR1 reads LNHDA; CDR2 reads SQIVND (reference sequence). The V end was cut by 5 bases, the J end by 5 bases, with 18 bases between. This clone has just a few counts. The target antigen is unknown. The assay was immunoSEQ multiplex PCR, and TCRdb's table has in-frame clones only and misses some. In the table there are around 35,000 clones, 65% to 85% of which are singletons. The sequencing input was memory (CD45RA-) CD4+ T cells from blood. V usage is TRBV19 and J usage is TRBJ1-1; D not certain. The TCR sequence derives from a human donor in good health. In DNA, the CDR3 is TGTGCCAGTAGTGTTACCTGGGCCTCGGGGACTGAAGCTTTCTTT. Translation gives CASSVTWASGTEAFF.